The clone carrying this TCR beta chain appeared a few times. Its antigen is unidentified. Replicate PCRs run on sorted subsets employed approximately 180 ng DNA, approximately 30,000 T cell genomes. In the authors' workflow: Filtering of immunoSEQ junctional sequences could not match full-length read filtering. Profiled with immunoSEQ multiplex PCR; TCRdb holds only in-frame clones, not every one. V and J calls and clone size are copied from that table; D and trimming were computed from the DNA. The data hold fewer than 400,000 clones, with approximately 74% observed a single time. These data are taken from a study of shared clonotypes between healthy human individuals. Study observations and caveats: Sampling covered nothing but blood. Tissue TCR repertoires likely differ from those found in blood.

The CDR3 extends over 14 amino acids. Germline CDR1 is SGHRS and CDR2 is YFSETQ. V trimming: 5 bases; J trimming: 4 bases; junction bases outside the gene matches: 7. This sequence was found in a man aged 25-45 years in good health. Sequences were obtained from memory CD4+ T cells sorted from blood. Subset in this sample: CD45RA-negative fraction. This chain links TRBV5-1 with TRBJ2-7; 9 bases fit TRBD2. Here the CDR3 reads CASSGGSGSYEQYF. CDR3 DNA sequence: TGCGCCAGCAGTGGAGGTAGCGGGAGTTACGAGCAGTACTTC.